These T cell receptor beta chains were read from a single sample in a study of regulatory T cells in long-lasting Graves disease. One entry per CDR3 protein, called by TCRdb with MiXCR from the multiplex PCR reads. This table holds fewer than 550,000 distinct CDR3 sequences, 15% to 20% found once. These records were also assigned to another study, of T cells in Graves' hyperthyroidism and ophthalmopathy.

The sequencing here drew on peripheral blood mononuclear cells (PBMCs), taken at new diagnosis, from a patient treated with antithyroid drugs. These receptors were obtained from a woman aged 40 to 65 with Graves disease. The CDR3 runs from the conserved cysteine through the conserved F or W. Each record gives: V gene, J gene, D gene, clone size, CDR3 protein, CDR3 DNA. D genes are given only for firm matches. Clone size is shown for a subset of rows, as once, few, many or a class of expanded clone.

>TRBV3-1|TRBJ1-4|.|.
CASSQDSQSNEKLFF
TGTGCCAGCAGCCAAGATAGTCAGAGTAATGAAAAACTGTTTTTT
>TRBV9|TRBJ1-1|.|many
CASSVAVELQEAEAFF
TGTGCCAGCAGCGTAGCAGTGGAACTCCAGGAGGCTGAAGCTTTCTTT
>TRBV28|TRBJ1-1|.|few
CASQRLNTEAFF
TGTGCCAGCCAGCGACTCAACACTGAAGCTTTCTTT
>TRBV12-3/TRBV12-4|TRBJ1-2|.|.
CASSSPGLRGYTF
TGTGCCAGCAGTTCGCCGGGGCTTCGAGGCTACACCTTC
>TRBV27|TRBJ2-7|TRBD1|few
CASSVGQGGLCEQYF
TGTGCCAGCAGTGTGGGACAGGGGGGTCTCTGCGAGCAGTACTTC
>TRBV6-2/TRBV6-3|TRBJ2-3|.|few
CASRLRTATDTQYF
TGTGCCAGCAGACTCCGGACAGCCACAGATACGCAGTATTTT
>TRBV5-1|TRBJ2-7|TRBD1|.
CASSPTGVGSSYEQYF
TGCGCCAGCAGCCCCACAGGGGTGGGGAGCTCCTACGAGCAGTACTTC
>TRBV11-2|TRBJ1-6|TRBD1|many
CASRPTGHNSPLHF
TGTGCCAGCAGACCGACAGGGCATAATTCACCCCTCCACTTT
>TRBV2|TRBJ2-1|TRBD1|.
CAGRETGGNEQFF
TGTGCCGGCAGGGAGACAGGGGGCAATGAGCAGTTCTTC
>TRBV19|TRBJ1-5|.|.
CASSIDLRPLGQPQHF
TGTGCCAGTAGTATAGATCTAAGGCCACTAGGTCAGCCCCAGCATTTT
>TRBV12-5|TRBJ2-7|.|few
CASGTTLNAVKYF
TGTGCTAGTGGTACAACCCTTAACGCGGTAAAGTACTTC
>TRBV25-1|TRBJ2-3|TRBD2|.
CASLGTSGGGDTQYF
TGTGCCAGCCTGGGGACTAGCGGGGGCGGAGATACGCAGTATTTT
>TRBV12-3/TRBV12-4|TRBJ1-1|TRBD1|many
CASSLGQGARSEAFF
TGTGCCAGCAGTTTAGGACAGGGGGCTAGGTCTGAAGCTTTCTTT
>TRBV25-1|TRBJ2-1|.|few
CASSELGGQGFYNEQFF
TGTGCCAGCAGTGAATTGGGAGGGCAGGGGTTCTACAATGAGCAGTTCTTC
>TRBV10-3|TRBJ2-7|.|.
CAISDVLRGQSYEQYF
TGTGCCATCAGTGACGTCCTCCGGGGGCAATCCTACGAGCAGTACTTC
>TRBV4-2|TRBJ2-2|.|few
CASSQDPLGPTGELFF
TGTGCCAGCAGCCAAGATCCGTTAGGGCCCACCGGGGAGCTGTTTTTT
>TRBV12-3/TRBV12-4|TRBJ2-2|.|many
CASSFTGELFF
TGTGCCAGCAGCTTCACCGGGGAGCTGTTTTTT
>TRBV7-8|TRBJ2-1|TRBD2|few
CASSLERAGGPGNEQFF
TGTGCCAGCAGCTTAGAGCGAGCGGGGGGGCCGGGCAATGAGCAGTTCTTC
>TRBV7-8|TRBJ2-5|.|few
CASSLAYSGTQYQETQYF
TGTGCCAGCAGCTTAGCGTATTCCGGGACACAGTACCAAGAGACCCAGTACTTC
>TRBV12-3/TRBV12-4|TRBJ2-2|.|many
CASSLGVVGELFF
TGTGCCAGCAGTTTAGGTGTTGTCGGGGAGCTGTTTTTT
>TRBV5-1|TRBJ2-1|TRBD1|few
CASSLGDRGFEQFF
TGCGCCAGCAGCTTGGGGGACAGGGGTTTTGAGCAGTTCTTC
>TRBV7-8|TRBJ1-5|TRBD1|many
CASSPGPGTGNQPQHF
TGTGCCAGCAGCCCTGGCCCCGGGACAGGGAATCAGCCCCAGCATTTT
>TRBV28|TRBJ1-5|TRBD1|.
CASNLQGAYQPQHF
TGTGCCAGCAACCTACAGGGGGCTTATCAGCCCCAGCATTTT
>TRBV9|TRBJ2-5|.|few
CASSVEPGAETQYF
TGTGCCAGCAGCGTAGAGCCGGGGGCAGAGACCCAGTACTTC
>TRBV12-3/TRBV12-4|TRBJ2-7|.|few
CASSRSLGPRLSYEQYF
TGTGCCAGCAGTAGGTCCCTGGGCCCGCGATTGAGCTACGAGCAGTACTTC
>TRBV10-3|TRBJ2-5|.|.
CAISAVVSSQETQYF
TGTGCCATCAGTGCGGTGGTATCCTCGCAAGAGACCCAGTACTTC
>TRBV9|TRBJ2-2|.|.
CASSEGSGGDTGELFF
TGTGCCAGCAGCGAAGGATCTGGCGGGGACACCGGGGAGCTGTTTTTT
>TRBV12-3/TRBV12-4|TRBJ2-2|.|few
CASSFHRDGELFF
TGTGCCAGCAGTTTCCATAGGGACGGGGAGCTGTTTTTT
>TRBV14|TRBJ1-1|.|many
CASSQAGLMNTEAFF
TGTGCCAGCAGCCAAGCGGGACTGATGAACACTGAAGCTTTCTTT
>TRBV7-3|TRBJ1-6|TRBD1|many
CASSIDRGSPLHF
TGTGCCAGCAGCATTGACAGGGGATCACCCCTCCACTTT
>TRBV18|TRBJ2-1|.|few
CASSPGTQVGNEQFF
TGTGCCAGCTCACCCGGGACTCAGGTGGGCAATGAGCAGTTCTTC
>TRBV3-1|TRBJ2-3|.|.
CASSHQTFGPSGDTQYF
TGTGCCAGCAGCCACCAAACTTTTGGCCCTTCTGGAGATACGCAGTATTTT
>TRBV28|TRBJ2-7|TRBD1|many
CASSSPRDRTYEQYF
TGTGCCAGCAGTTCACCAAGGGACAGAACCTACGAGCAGTACTTC
>TRBV6-5|TRBJ2-7|.|.
CASSYGHEDTYEQYF
TGTGCCAGCAGTTACGGACATGAAGACACCTACGAGCAGTACTTC
>TRBV3-1|TRBJ1-2|.|many
CASSQGGLNYGYTF
TGTGCCAGCAGCCAAGGGGGGCTGAACTATGGCTACACCTTC
>TRBV20-1|TRBJ1-1|.|few
CSASWGERGWTEAFF
TGCAGTGCTAGTTGGGGGGAGAGAGGTTGGACTGAAGCTTTCTTT
>TRBV30|TRBJ1-6|TRBD1|.
CAWNPTGEGSPLHF
TGTGCCTGGAATCCCACAGGGGAAGGTTCACCCCTCCACTTT
>TRBV6-2/TRBV6-3|TRBJ1-1|.|many
CATGEVMNTEAFF
TGTGCCACCGGAGAGGTCATGAACACTGAAGCTTTCTTT
>TRBV6-2/TRBV6-3|TRBJ2-4|.|.
CASSDVELSIAKNIQYF
TGTGCCAGCAGTGATGTAGAACTTAGTATAGCCAAAAACATTCAGTACTTC
>TRBV7-8|TRBJ2-7|.|many
CASSLPPSEQYF
TGTGCCAGCAGCTTACCTCCGAGCGAGCAGTACTTC
>TRBV5-6|TRBJ2-3|TRBD1|many
CASRPYGQGTDTQYF
TGTGCCAGCAGACCTTACGGACAGGGCACAGATACGCAGTATTTT
>TRBV28|TRBJ2-7|TRBD2|many
CASSPGTSGSREYF
TGTGCCAGCAGTCCTGGGACTAGCGGGAGTAGGGAGTACTTC